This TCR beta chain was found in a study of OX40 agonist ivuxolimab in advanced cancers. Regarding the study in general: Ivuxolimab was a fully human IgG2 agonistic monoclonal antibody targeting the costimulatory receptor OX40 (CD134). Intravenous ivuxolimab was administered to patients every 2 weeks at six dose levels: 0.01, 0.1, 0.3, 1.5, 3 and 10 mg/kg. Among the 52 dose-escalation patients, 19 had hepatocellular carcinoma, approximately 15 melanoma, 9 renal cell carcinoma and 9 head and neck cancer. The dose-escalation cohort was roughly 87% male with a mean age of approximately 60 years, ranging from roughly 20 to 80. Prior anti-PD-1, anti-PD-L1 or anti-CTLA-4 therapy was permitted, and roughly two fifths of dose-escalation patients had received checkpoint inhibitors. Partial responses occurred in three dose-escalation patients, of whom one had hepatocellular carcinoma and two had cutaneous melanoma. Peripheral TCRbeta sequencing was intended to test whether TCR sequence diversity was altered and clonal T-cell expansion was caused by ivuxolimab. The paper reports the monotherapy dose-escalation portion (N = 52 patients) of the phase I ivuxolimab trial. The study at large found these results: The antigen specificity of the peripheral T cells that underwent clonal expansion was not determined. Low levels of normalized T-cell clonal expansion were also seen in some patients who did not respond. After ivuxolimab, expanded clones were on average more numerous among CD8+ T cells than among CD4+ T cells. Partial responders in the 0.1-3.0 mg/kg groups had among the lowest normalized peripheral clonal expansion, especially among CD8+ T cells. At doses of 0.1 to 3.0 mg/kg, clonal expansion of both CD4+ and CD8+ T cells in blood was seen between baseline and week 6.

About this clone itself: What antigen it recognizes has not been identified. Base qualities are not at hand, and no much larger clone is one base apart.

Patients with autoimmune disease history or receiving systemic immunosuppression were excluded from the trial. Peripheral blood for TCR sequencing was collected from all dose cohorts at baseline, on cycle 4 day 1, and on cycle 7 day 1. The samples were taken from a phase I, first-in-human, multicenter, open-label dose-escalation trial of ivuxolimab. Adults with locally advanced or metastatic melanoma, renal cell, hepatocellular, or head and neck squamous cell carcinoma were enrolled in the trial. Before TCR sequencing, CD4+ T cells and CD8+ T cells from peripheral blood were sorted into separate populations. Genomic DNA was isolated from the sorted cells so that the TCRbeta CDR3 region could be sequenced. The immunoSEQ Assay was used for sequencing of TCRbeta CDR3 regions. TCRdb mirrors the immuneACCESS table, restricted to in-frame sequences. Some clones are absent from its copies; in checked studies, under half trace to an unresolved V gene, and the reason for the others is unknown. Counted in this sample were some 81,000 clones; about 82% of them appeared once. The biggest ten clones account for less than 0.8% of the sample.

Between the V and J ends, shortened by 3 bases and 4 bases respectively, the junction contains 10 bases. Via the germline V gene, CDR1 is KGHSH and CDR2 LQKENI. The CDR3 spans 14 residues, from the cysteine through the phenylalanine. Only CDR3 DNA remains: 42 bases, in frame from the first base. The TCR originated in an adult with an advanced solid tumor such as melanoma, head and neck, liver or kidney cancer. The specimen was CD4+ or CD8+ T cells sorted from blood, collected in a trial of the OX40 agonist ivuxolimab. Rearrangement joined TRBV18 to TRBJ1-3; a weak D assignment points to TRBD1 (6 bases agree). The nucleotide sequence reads TGTGCCAGCTCACCGGACAGAAGAGGAAACACCATATATTTT. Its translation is CASSPDRRGNTIYF.